The next 6 T cell receptor beta chains were all read from a single sample in a study of blood T cells in healthy people across ages. Primers used in a second PCR of roughly 7 to 12 cycles were a sample-barcoded 5' primer and a J-beta primer mix. In TCRdb, the 5' RACE reads were re-called with MiXCR into one record per CDR3 protein. The table includes about 1,400,000 distinct CDR3 sequences, 55% to 75% detected once. Sequenced sample: blood. All receptors derive from a man younger than 35 in good health.

The rearrangement uses TRBV7-2 and TRBJ2-1; 7 nucleotides line up with TRBD2. J gave up 3 bases and V 5 bases, and 7 bases lay outside the gene matches. Germline V gene data show CDR1 as SGHTA and CDR2 as FQGNSA. This CDR3 comprises 15 residues. This CDR3 reads CASSGKSGDYNEQFF. CDR3 nucleotide sequence: TGTGCCAGCAGCGGGAAAAGCGGGGACTACAATGAGCAGTTCTTC.

This clonotype was observed a few times. The chain links TRBV7-2 to TRBJ2-1; no firm D call. Germline V lookup: CDR1 SGHTA, CDR2 FQGNSA. V was trimmed by 4 bases and J by 5 bases, leaving 18 bases between them. The CDR3 covers 16 residues. CDR3 sequence reads: CASSYPPGRVDNEQFF. CDR3 nucleotides: TGTGCCAGCAGCTACCCCCCAGGACGCGTCGACAATGAGCAGTTCTTC.

This chain connects TRBV4-1 to TRBJ2-2; D is ambiguous. The CDR3 covers 15 residues. The V end lost 1 base, the J end lost 4 bases, and 10 bases lay between the germline ends. CDR1 is MGHRA, CDR2 YSYEKL, per germline. The CDR3 DNA reads TGCGCCAGCAGCCAAGTACCTAGTCGCACCGGGGAGCTGTTTTTT. It codes for CASSQVPSRTGELFF.

The chain has TRBV4-1 and TRBJ2-1, with 10 bases lining up with TRBD2. V lost 4 bases to trimming and J lost 5 bases; unmatched junction nucleotides: 5. The CDR3 runs to 15 residues. CDR1 is MGHRA and CDR2 is YSYEKL in the germline V gene. CDR3 DNA: TGCGCCAGCAGCCGAGCGGGAGGGCCCCACAATGAGCAGTTCTTC. This gives the protein CASSRAGGPHNEQFF.

V gene TRBV20-1 combines with J gene TRBJ2-5; 12 bases match TRBD1. Germline CDR1 is DFQATT and CDR2 is SNEGSKA (reference sequence). The CDR3 loop spans 18 amino acids. Trimming at V came to 0 bases and at J to 2 bases, leaving 10 bases not matched to a gene. CDR3 nucleotides: TGCAGTGCTAGAGATTTGGGACAGGGGGCCCTCCTTCAAGAGACCCAGTACTTC. Its protein is CSARDLGQGALLQETQYF.

This clonotype has just a few counts. V and J are TRBV12-3 or TRBV12-4 and TRBJ1-5; D unresolved. There are 13 residues in the CDR3. Trimming cost V 8 bases and J 6 bases, with 14 bases left between them. The CDR3: CASGKGYSQPQHF. CDR3 nucleotides: TGTGCCAGCGGGAAGGGATACTCTCAGCCCCAGCATTTT.